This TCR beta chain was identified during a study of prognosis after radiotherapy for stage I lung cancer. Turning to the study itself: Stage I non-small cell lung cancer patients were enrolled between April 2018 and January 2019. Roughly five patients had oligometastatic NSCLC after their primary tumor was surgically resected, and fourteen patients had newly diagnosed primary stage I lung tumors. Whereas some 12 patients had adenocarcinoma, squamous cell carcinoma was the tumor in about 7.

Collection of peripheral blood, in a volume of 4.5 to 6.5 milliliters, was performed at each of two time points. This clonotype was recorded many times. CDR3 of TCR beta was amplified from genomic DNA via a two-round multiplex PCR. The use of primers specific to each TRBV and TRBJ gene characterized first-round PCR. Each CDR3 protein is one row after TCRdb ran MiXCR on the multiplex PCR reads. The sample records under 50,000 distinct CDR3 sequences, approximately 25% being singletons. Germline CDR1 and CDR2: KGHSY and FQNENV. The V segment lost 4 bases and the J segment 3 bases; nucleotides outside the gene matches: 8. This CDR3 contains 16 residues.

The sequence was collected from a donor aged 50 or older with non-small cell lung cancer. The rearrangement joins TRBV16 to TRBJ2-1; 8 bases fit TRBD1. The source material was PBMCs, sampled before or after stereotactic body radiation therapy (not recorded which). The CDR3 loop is CASSRPDRAFYNEQFF. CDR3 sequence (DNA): TGTGCCAGCAGCCGCCCGGACAGGGCCTTCTACAATGAGCAGTTCTTC.